This T cell receptor (beta chain) was captured by sequencing in a study of HIV-infected patients and healthy controls. Roughly three months, about 14 weeks, into antiretroviral therapy, follow-up blood was collected. The repertoire came from unfractionated whole blood and reflected all unsorted peripheral T cells. cDNA was made from 500 ng RNA using alpha and beta constant primers. Each of the alpha and beta chains got its own library through chain-specific third strand synthesis with indices. The library had 12-nucleotide molecular identifiers formed by two random hexamers joined together. TCRdb reprocessed the 5' RACE reads via MiXCR and lists one record per CDR3 protein. The sample lists roughly 9,800 distinct CDR3 sequences, over 5% occurring once. The CDR3 consists of 18 residues. Germline V gene sequence: CDR1 KGHSH, CDR2 LQKENI. J lost 3 bases, V lost 2 bases, and 12 bases had no gene match.

Study conclusions and caveats: The diversity differences were not explained by slight age and sex differences between study cohorts. HLA types of the donors remained undetermined. In healthy controls, MAIT alpha CDR3s were common; in HIV+ repertoires, severely depleted.

This clonotype was seen repeatedly, ten times or more. Its antigen is not identified. This TCR was recovered from an adult with HIV infection. The donor label of this sample is uncertain. Sequenced here: blood, sampled during antiretroviral therapy. This chain joins TRBV18 and TRBJ2-3; the match to TRBD2 covers 9 bases. The CDR3 DNA is TGTGCCAGCTCACCAAAATTGCTAGCGGGAAAACCAACAGATACGCAGTATTTT. As protein: CASSPKLLAGKPTDTQYF.